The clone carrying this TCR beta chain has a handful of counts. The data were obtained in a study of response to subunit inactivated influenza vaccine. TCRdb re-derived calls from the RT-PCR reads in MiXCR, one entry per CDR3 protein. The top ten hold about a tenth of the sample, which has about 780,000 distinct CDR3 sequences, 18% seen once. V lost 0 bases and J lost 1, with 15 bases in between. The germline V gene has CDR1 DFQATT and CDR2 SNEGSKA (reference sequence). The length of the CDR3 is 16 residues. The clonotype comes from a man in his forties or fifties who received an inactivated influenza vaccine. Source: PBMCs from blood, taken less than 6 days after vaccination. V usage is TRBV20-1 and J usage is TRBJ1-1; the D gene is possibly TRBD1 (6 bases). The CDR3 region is CSARDFRGWENTEAFF. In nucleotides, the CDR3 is TGCAGTGCTAGAGATTTCAGGGGTTGGGAGAACACTGAAGCTTTCTTT.